Each of the 10 T cell receptor beta chains below was sequenced from the same sample in a study of shared clonotypes between healthy human individuals. Assay used: immunoSEQ multiplex PCR; TCRdb lists only in-frame clones, some missing. The data contain 2 million to 2.5 million clones, approximately 93% of them singletons. The sequencing sample was made of naive CD4+ T cells from PBMCs. Subset denoted: CD45RA+ positively selected. The source of these receptors is a man aged 18 to 30 in good health. Some clones in this sample may be carry-over from other donors' samples.

This clone was recorded only once. This chain joins TRBV9 and TRBJ2-5; 12 positions match TRBD2. V shed 4 bases, J shed 1 base, and the junction held 5 bases outside the gene matches. Germline V lookup: CDR1 SGDLS, CDR2 YYNGEE. The CDR3 contains 16 residues. The CDR3 spells CASSPSGRVTQETQYF. CDR3 nucleotides: TGTGCCAGCAGCCCTAGCGGGAGGGTTACCCAAGAGACCCAGTACTTC.

CDR3 in DNA: TGTGCCAGCAGTAACGGGCCGTACGAGCAGTACTTC. Its translation is CASSNGPYEQYF. The chain joins TRBV2 to TRBJ2-7; D ambiguous. The CDR3 totals 12 residues. Germline CDR1 and CDR2: SNHLY and FYNNEI. The V end was cut by 5 bases, the J end by 4 bases, with 9 bases between.

The rearrangement uses TRBV7-9 and TRBJ1-5; D is perhaps TRBD1 (5 bases). Germline CDR1 and CDR2: SEHNR and FQNEAQ (reference sequence). CDR3 length equals 15 residues. Between the trimmed V and J ends, which lost 4 bases and 0 bases, there was a span of 10 bases. CDR3 nucleotide sequence: TGTGCCAGCAGCTGGGACGGGAATAGCAATCAGCCCCAGCATTTT. Translating it yields CASSWDGNSNQPQHF.

This chain connects TRBV19 to TRBJ1-1, with TRBD1 matching 7 bases. The CDR3 has 14 residues. V dropped 5 bases and J dropped 5; count of bases not matched to a gene: 8. Per germline, CDR1 LNHDA and CDR2 SQIVND (reference sequence). The CDR3 nucleotides are TGTGCCAGTAGTCAAAGGGGGCAGGGAACTGAAGCTTTCTTT. Its protein product is CASSQRGQGTEAFF.

This chain joins TRBV30 and TRBJ2-2, with 8 bases matching TRBD1. V was clipped by 0 bases and J by 8 bases; unmatched bases: 8. The CDR3 is 15 amino acids. Germline V lookup: CDR1 GTSNPN, CDR2 SVGIG (reference sequence). CDR3 nucleotides: TGTGCCTGGAGTGTACGGACAGGGAGGTATGGGGAGCTGTTTTTT. This sequence encodes CAWSVRTGRYGELFF.

This clone turned up a few times. Other DNA sequences from this sample encode an identical CDR3 as well. The chain couples TRBV5-1 to TRBJ1-1; tentative D call: TRBD1 (5 bases). V shed 1 base and J shed 4 bases, with 11 bases lying between them. The germline gives CDR1 SGHRS, CDR2 YFSETQ. This CDR3 spans 14 amino acids. This CDR3 reads CASSLSGGTTEAFF. Written as DNA, the CDR3 is TGCGCCAGCAGCTTGTCGGGAGGGACCACTGAAGCTTTCTTT.

This clone appeared a single time. The CDR3: CASSLPQGTANTEAFF. Here the CDR3 DNA reads TGTGCCAGCAGCTTACCCCAAGGGACAGCGAACACTGAAGCTTTCTTT. The V gene is TRBV7-2, the J gene TRBJ1-1; 7 bases agree with TRBD1. The CDR3 totals 16 residues. Germline lookup yields CDR1 SGHTA and CDR2 FQGNSA. The J segment lost 1 base and the V segment lost 2 bases, leaving 7 bases of the junction unmatched.

This chain links TRBV7-2 with TRBJ1-2; D remains ambiguous. Trimming took 3 bases from V and 8 from J, leaving 19 bases between them. Looked up from germline, CDR1 is SGHTA and CDR2 is FQGNSA. The CDR3 contains 15 residues. CDR3 DNA: TGTGCCAGCAGCTTTCGGCAGCCAGTCTTTCGCGGCTACACCTTC. Translating it yields CASSFRQPVFRGYTF. Filled out from reference TRBV7-2 and TRBJ1-2, the complete variable domain reads GAGVSQSPSNKVTEKGKDVELRCDPISGHTALYWYRQSLGQGLEFLIYFQGNSAPDKSGLPSDRFSAERTGGSVSTLTIQRTQQEDSAVYLCASSFRQPVFRGYTFGSGTRLTVV.

The chain joins TRBV11-2 to TRBJ2-7; perhaps TRBD2 as D (6 bases). Per the germline V gene, CDR1 is SGHAT and CDR2 is FQNNGV. The CDR3 totals 14 residues. V was cut by 1 base and J by 8 bases, with 15 bases left in between. Here the CDR3 DNA reads TGTGCCAGCAGCTTAGGGGGGGTCCTTTGGCAGCAGTACTTC. It codes for CASSLGGVLWQQYF.

The V call is TRBV15, the J call TRBJ2-3; D gene unclear. There are 14 residues in the CDR3. In germline, CDR1 is LNHNV, CDR2 YYDKDF (reference sequence). V lost 1 base and J lost 2, with 7 bases in between. For the CDR3, the DNA is TGTGCCACCAGCAGAGCAGACTCCACAGATACGCAGTATTTT. Amino acids: CATSRADSTDTQYF.